The clone carrying this T cell receptor (beta chain) was detected a few times. What it recognizes is unknown. The entry originates in a study of vaccination and CD4 T cells after COVID-19. Study-wide background: Two of the convalescents were Hispanic, and convalescents were six males and four females.

Treatment of the sample: approximately nine-day PBMC culture with coronavirus spike peptide pools or control peptides (ViraFEST assay). In the ViraFEST assay, peptide-pool expansion preceded TCR sequencing of expanded clonotypes. Roughly 2.1 million PBMCs went into each well for culture with 7.5 to 10 IU/ml IL-2 and around 10 ug/ml peptide pools. With 9 bases clipped from V and 8 bases from J, the junction kept 11 bases outside the gene matches. This CDR3 region has 13 residues. Germline V CDR1 and CDR2: MNHNS, SASEGT. The Oncomine TCR Beta short-read assay was applied to DNA of cultured CD4+ T cells. TCRdb fed the PCR reads into MiXCR, producing one record per CDR3 protein. The sample includes around 18,000 distinct CDR3 sequences, about 50% of them seen just once.

The sequence was obtained from a human donor who had recovered from COVID-19. This sequence joins TRBV6-1 and TRBJ1-2; the match to TRBD1 covers 8 bases. The material was CD4+ T cells from blood, cultured in vitro, obtained after SARS-CoV-2 vaccination. The CDR3 DNA follows: TGTGCCAGTTCGTTGGGGACAGGTGGAGGCTACACCTTC. Translated: CASSLGTGGGYTF.